A single sample gave rise to the 17 T cell receptor beta chains below, sequenced in a study of vaccination and CD4 T cells after COVID-19. Their antigens remain unidentified. Sequencing of cultured CD4+ T cell DNA used the Oncomine TCR Beta short-read assay. TCRdb re-called the PCR reads through MiXCR, storing one row per CDR3 protein. In the table there are approximately 8,000 distinct CDR3 sequences, 50% of which are singletons. Treatment here: roughly ten-day PBMC culture with coronavirus spike peptide pools or control peptides (ViraFEST assay). The collection of CD4+ T cells from the unexposed donor took place before the COVID-19 pandemic (2011-2018). Sequenced: CD4+ T cells from blood, cultured in vitro. The receptors were gathered from a human donor in good health.

As DNA, the CDR3 is TGTGCCAGCAGACCTAGAGGGGTCGGGACACCGAACGGCATTGAAGCTTTCTTT. It encodes CASRPRGVGTPNGIEAFF. V gene TRBV7-9 combines with J gene TRBJ1-1; maybe TRBD1 (6 bases). Trimming took 6 bases from V and 7 from J, leaving 30 bases between them. There are 18 residues in the CDR3. Germline CDR1 reads SEHNR; CDR2 reads FQNEAQ (reference sequence).

The chain combines TRBV19 with TRBJ1-1; 7 bases agree with TRBD1. Germline V gives CDR1 LNHDA, CDR2 SQIVND (reference sequence). There are 16 residues in the CDR3. J was trimmed by 1 base and V by 3 bases; bases with no gene match: 8. The CDR3 DNA sequence: TGTGCCAGTAGTATTCTATTGAGACAGGGGAACACTGAAGCTTTCTTT. Translating gives CASSILLRQGNTEAFF.

This chain connects TRBV4-3 to TRBJ2-1, with D perhaps matching TRBD1 (5 bases). Germline V CDR1 and CDR2: LGHNA, YSLEER. The CDR3 is 13 residues long. V was shortened by 0 bases and J by 7 bases, with 7 bases between the two germline ends. The CDR3 reads CASSQDRVNEQFF. The CDR3, as DNA: TGCGCCAGCAGCCAAGACAGGGTTAATGAGCAGTTCTTC.

This chain links TRBV6-5 with TRBJ2-1; 10 bases are shared with TRBD2. This CDR3 spans 18 amino acids. Trimming took 3 bases from V and 0 from J; bases not matched to a gene: 8. Germline loops: CDR1 MNHEY, CDR2 SVGAGI. The CDR3, as DNA: TGTGCCAGCAGTTATCGAGCGGGAGGGCCCGTCTCCTACAATGAGCAGTTCTTC. Amino acids: CASSYRAGGPVSYNEQFF.

The V gene is TRBV7-9, the J gene TRBJ1-2; a possible D gene is TRBD1 (6 bases). Trimming removed 3 bases from V and 8 bases from J, with 13 bases in between. CDR1 is SEHNR and CDR2 is FQNEAQ in the germline V gene (reference sequence). The CDR3 is 13 residues long. The CDR3 protein is CASSLRGGQGYTF. Here the CDR3 DNA reads TGTGCCAGCAGCTTGAGGGGGGGCCAGGGCTACACCTTC.

The chain joins TRBV12-5 to TRBJ1-1; the D gene is possibly TRBD1 (6 bases). Germline assignment: CDR1 LGHNT and CDR2 FRNRAP. The ends were cut back, 1 base at V and 1 base at J, with 13 bases in the middle. This CDR3 is 16 amino acids long. CDR3 sequence reads: CASGLAGAGANTEAFF. DNA of the CDR3: TGTGCTAGTGGTTTGGCGGGGGCAGGGGCGAACACTGAAGCTTTCTTT.

The chain combines TRBV12-3 or TRBV12-4 with TRBJ1-3; no firm D call. V was trimmed by 5 bases and J by 2 bases, leaving 7 bases between them. The CDR3 is 13 amino acids. The CDR3 DNA reads as TGTGCCAGCAGTGTAACAGCTGGAAACACCATATATTTT. Its protein product is CASSVTAGNTIYF.

The chain carries TRBV7-9 and TRBJ2-3; D unclear. CDR1 SEHNR and CDR2 FQNEAQ come from the germline V gene (reference sequence). V was clipped by 1 base and J by 1 base, with 9 bases between them. The CDR3 loop spans 15 amino acids. CDR3 loop: CASSLGERGTDTQYF. The CDR3 DNA follows: TGTGCCAGCAGCTTAGGGGAAAGGGGCACAGATACGCAGTATTTT.

This chain connects TRBV28 to TRBJ2-6, with D possibly TRBD1 on 5 matching bases. Germline-derived CDR1 and CDR2 are MDHEN and SYDVKM. The CDR3 is 15 amino acids. The ends were cut back, 8 bases at V and 9 bases at J, with 20 bases in the middle. DNA for the CDR3: TGTGCCAGCGGATTCCTCTCCGTGCAGGGCAACGTCCTGACTTTC. It codes for CASGFLSVQGNVLTF.

This chain joins TRBV5-1 and TRBJ2-7; 9 positions agree with TRBD1. Germline V gene lookup returns CDR1 SGHRS and CDR2 YFSETQ. The V gene end was trimmed by 4 bases and the J gene end by 4 bases; junction bases not matched to a gene: 6. CDR3 size: 14 residues. The CDR3 bases are TGCGCCAGCAGCATAGATGGACAGGGGTACGAGCAGTACTTC. Translation: CASSIDGQGYEQYF.

The table lists this clonotype with a count of one. The chain carries TRBV7-8 and TRBJ1-6, with TRBD1 matching over 7 bases. CDR1 and CDR2 from the germline V gene are SGHVS and FQNEAQ. This CDR3 has 14 residues. V lost 5 bases, J lost 7 bases, and 5 bases stayed unmatched. The CDR3 region is CASSLQGGNSPLHF. The CDR3 bases are TGTGCCAGCAGCCTCCAGGGGGGCAATTCACCCCTCCACTTT.

This sequence joins TRBV9 and TRBJ1-6, with 10 bases fitting TRBD1. Trimming at V came to 3 bases and at J to 14 bases, leaving 11 bases not matched to a gene. Germline CDR1 and CDR2: SGDLS and YYNGEE. The CDR3 is made up of 15 amino acids. The CDR3 DNA is TGTGCCAGCAGCGCGCCGGGACAGGGGTCGGAAACCCTCCACTTT. It codes for CASSAPGQGSETLHF.

The chain carries TRBV10-1 and TRBJ2-1, with 11 positions matching TRBD2. Germline V gene data show CDR1 as WNHNN and CDR2 as SYGVQD (reference sequence). V gave up 1 base and J gave up 8 bases; unmatched junction bases: 7. This CDR3 contains 16 residues. The CDR3 sequence: CASSEFGLAGKDEQFF. In nucleotides, the CDR3 is TGCGCCAGCAGTGAGTTCGGACTAGCGGGTAAGGATGAGCAGTTCTTC.

This clonotype was observed once. The rearrangement uses TRBV28 and TRBJ2-7; D is uncertain. V dropped 7 bases and J dropped 4 bases, with 8 bases sitting between them. Looked up from germline, CDR1 is MDHEN and CDR2 is SYDVKM. The CDR3 has 11 amino acids. The DNA of the CDR3 is TGTGCCAGCAACGGTAGATACGAGCAGTACTTC. As protein: CASNGRYEQYF.

V and J are TRBV19 and TRBJ1-2; 7 bases are shared with TRBD1. The CDR3 contains 16 residues. Germline V gene sequence: CDR1 LNHDA, CDR2 SQIVND (reference sequence). The ends lost 5 bases at V and 0 bases at J; junction bases unmatched: 9. In nucleotides, the CDR3 is TGTGCCAGTAGTCGTTCCCGACAGGGAGCTAACTATGGCTACACCTTC. It is translated as CASSRSRQGANYGYTF. Complete variable domain (other parts from reference TRBV19 and TRBJ1-2): DGGITQSPKYLFRKEGQNVTLSCEQNLNHDAMYWYRQDPGQGLRLIYYSQIVNDFQKGDIAEGYSVSREKKESFPLTVTSAQKNPTAFYLCASSRSRQGANYGYTFGSGTRLTVV.

About this clonotype: Compared with germline, one end of the junction differs, possibly owing to a read error. The J gene is TRBJ1-4, the V gene TRBV20-1; 7 nucleotides agree with TRBD1. Germline V gives CDR1 DFQATT, CDR2 SNEGSKA (reference sequence). This CDR3 has 14 residues. For the CDR3, the DNA is TGCAGTGCGAGAGGGACAGCTCTCCCTGAAAAACTGTTTTTT. It yields the protein CSARGTALPEKLFF.

CDR3 nucleotides: TGTGCCAGCAGCACCATTAGGACTAGCGGGAGAAATGAGCAGTTCTTC. This gives the protein CASSTIRTSGRNEQFF. V is TRBV5-4 and J is TRBJ2-1, with 13 nucleotides matching TRBD2. Looked up from germline, CDR1 is SGHNT and CDR2 is YYREEE (reference sequence). Germline trimming cut 4 bases from V and 7 bases from J; bases unmatched to any gene: 8. This CDR3 has 16 amino acids.